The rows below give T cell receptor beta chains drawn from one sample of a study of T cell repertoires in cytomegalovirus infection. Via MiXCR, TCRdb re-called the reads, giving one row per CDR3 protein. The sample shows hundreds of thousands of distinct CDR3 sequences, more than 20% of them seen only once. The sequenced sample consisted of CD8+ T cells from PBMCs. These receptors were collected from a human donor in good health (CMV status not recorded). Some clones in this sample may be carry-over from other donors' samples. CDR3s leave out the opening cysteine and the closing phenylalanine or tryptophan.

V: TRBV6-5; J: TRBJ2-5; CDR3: ASSYTGLQETQY
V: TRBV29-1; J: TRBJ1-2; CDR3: SGTGDYGYT
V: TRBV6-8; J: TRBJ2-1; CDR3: ASSYFGGDEQF
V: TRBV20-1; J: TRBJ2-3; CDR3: SANGGGRTYTDTQY
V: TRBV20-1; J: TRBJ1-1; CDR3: SAPPNPGREAF
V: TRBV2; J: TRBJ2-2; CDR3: ASIAENTGELF
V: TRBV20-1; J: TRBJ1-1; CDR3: SARVEGSGTEAF
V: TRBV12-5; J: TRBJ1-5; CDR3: ASGLGVQPQH
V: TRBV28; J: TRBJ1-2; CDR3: ASSTGATNYDYT
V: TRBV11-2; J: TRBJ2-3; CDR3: ASSLGRFDQSWGGSPTDTQY
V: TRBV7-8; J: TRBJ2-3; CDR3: ASSYLQGPSDTQY
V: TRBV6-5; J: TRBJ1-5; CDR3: ASSYSIQTRTETNQPQH
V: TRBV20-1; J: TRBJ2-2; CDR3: SAENVGQRDTGELF
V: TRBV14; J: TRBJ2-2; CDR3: ASSPKGQGNTGELF
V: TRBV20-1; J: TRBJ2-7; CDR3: SAPGLAGHYEQY
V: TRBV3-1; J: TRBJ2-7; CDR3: ASSQESPRYPVPSYEQY
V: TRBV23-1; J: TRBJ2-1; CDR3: ASKRTGTGIYNEQF
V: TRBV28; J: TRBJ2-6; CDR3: ASRRDLLSGANVLT
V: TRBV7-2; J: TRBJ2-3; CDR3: ASSSYPGLGGTDTQY
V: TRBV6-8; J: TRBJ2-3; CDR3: ASSYSAGGPGADTQY
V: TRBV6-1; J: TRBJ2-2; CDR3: ASIPTGILNTGELF
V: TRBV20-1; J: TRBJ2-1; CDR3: SARPRGGGLNEQF
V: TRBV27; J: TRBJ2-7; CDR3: ASSKGRKSSYEQY
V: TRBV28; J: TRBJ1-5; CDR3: ASSFHGPDQPQH
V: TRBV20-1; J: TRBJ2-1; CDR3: SARGAPSYNEQF
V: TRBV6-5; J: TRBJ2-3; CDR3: ASSYPGVDTQY
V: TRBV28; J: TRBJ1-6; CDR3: ASSLVGPSPLH
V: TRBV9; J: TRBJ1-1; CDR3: ASSVTRVNTEAF
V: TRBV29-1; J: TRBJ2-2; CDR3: SASGTPSNTGELF
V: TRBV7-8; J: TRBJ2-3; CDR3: ASSLEFDTQY